These 28 T cell receptor beta chains came from one sample sequenced in a study of control samples from healthy donors and cancer patients. Sequenced by immunoSEQ multiplex PCR; TCRdb stores in-frame clones only, minus some. Here the sample spans roughly 160,000 clones, under 96% being singletons. Source material: blood. These TCRs come from a woman between 25 and 40 years old in good health.

The table lists this clone with a few counts. V and J are TRBV15 and TRBJ1-1; D call uncertain. This CDR3 contains 14 residues. From germline, CDR1 is LNHNV and CDR2 YYDKDF (reference sequence). Trimming removed 6 bases from V and 1 base from J, with 12 bases in between. The CDR3 spells CATRNFQRNTEAFF. The CDR3 DNA reads TGTGCCACCAGGAACTTTCAGAGGAACACTGAAGCTTTCTTT.

This chain joins TRBV20-1 and TRBJ2-1; D gene uncertain. CDR3 length: 10 amino acids. Trimming shortened V by 2 bases and J by 10 bases, and 6 bases separated the two germline ends. CDR1 and CDR2 from the germline V gene are DFQATT and SNEGSKA (reference sequence). CDR3 residues: CSARYPEQFF. The DNA of the CDR3 is TGCAGTGCTAGATATCCGGAGCAGTTCTTC.

The rearrangement uses TRBV11-2 and TRBJ2-1; TRBD2 matches at 7 bases. The CDR3 is 14 amino acids. Germline CDR1 and CDR2: SGHAT and FQNNGV. J lost 0 bases, V lost 5 bases, and 1 base had no gene match. In DNA form, the CDR3 reads TGTGCCAGCAGCGGCGGGAGCTCCTACAATGAGCAGTTCTTC. It yields the protein CASSGGSSYNEQFF.

CDR3 in DNA: TGTGCCAGCTCACCAGGCGGAGCGTTGGGCGAGCAGTACTTC. It is translated as CASSPGGALGEQYF. The genes are TRBV18 and TRBJ2-7; D ambiguous. Germline values: CDR1 KGHSH, CDR2 LQKENI. CDR3 size: 14 residues. V lost 2 bases to trimming and J lost 6 bases, with 14 bases between them.

V usage is TRBV3-1 (or the pseudogene TRBV3-2) and J usage is TRBJ1-4, with D unresolved. Trimming removed 7 bases from V and 5 bases from J, with 11 bases in between. Germline CDR1 LGHDT, CDR2 YNNKEL (reference sequence). The CDR3 has 13 residues. CDR3 in DNA: TGTGCCAGCACACCTCGATCAAATGAAAAACTGTTTTTT. This sequence encodes CASTPRSNEKLFF.

The sample holds one count of this clone. V usage is TRBV4-1 and J usage is TRBJ2-7, with D uncertain. Germline V lookup: CDR1 MGHRA, CDR2 YSYEKL. The CDR3 spans 14 residues. V was cut by 2 bases and J by 6 bases, with 14 bases left in between. DNA of the CDR3: TGCGCCAGCAGCCAAACCGGTGGGGTACCCGAGCAGTACTTC. Its translation is CASSQTGGVPEQYF.

The V and J genes are TRBV6-5 and TRBJ2-7; 10 nucleotides match TRBD1. This CDR3 spans 14 amino acids. Germline assignment: CDR1 MNHEY and CDR2 SVGAGI. The J segment lost 7 bases and the V segment lost 10 bases, leaving 13 bases of the junction unmatched. The CDR3 nucleotides are TGTGCCACTTTCCCTGGGACAGGGGTGGGTGAGCAGTACTTC. Its protein is CATFPGTGVGEQYF.

This chain connects TRBV7-2 to TRBJ1-5; 7 nucleotides agree with TRBD1. J was trimmed by 3 bases and V by 4 bases; bases with no gene match: 6. Germline V gives CDR1 SGHTA, CDR2 FQGNSA. This CDR3 region has 15 residues. Written as DNA, the CDR3 is TGTGCCAGCAGCTCGCGGACAGGCTCCAATCAGCCCCAGCATTTT. Protein product: CASSSRTGSNQPQHF.

A remark on this clone: Other nucleotide sequences from this sample produce the same CDR3. CDR3 in DNA: TGTGCCAGCAGCGTAGTCAGCACAGATACGCAGTATTTT. Protein product: CASSVVSTDTQYF. V is TRBV9 and J is TRBJ2-3; D remains unclear. Trimming cost V 0 bases and J 0 bases, with 2 bases left between them. Per germline, CDR1 SGDLS and CDR2 YYNGEE. The CDR3 consists of 13 residues.

V gene TRBV5-1 combines with J gene TRBJ2-3; a possible D gene is TRBD1 (6 bases). V shed 5 bases and J shed 2 bases, with 15 bases lying between them. Germline values: CDR1 SGHRS, CDR2 YFSETQ. The CDR3 length is 15 residues. The CDR3: CASRRTGFITDTQYF. CDR3 nucleotide sequence: TGCGCCAGCAGAAGAACAGGGTTCATCACAGATACGCAGTATTTT.

The chain combines TRBV5-1 with TRBJ2-2; D not certain. Germline V lookup: CDR1 SGHRS, CDR2 YFSETQ. The CDR3 totals 11 residues. The ends were cut back, 2 bases at V and 6 bases at J, with 2 bases in the middle. The CDR3 reads CASSFAGELFF. CDR3 in DNA: TGCGCCAGCAGCTTCGCCGGGGAGCTGTTTTTT.

CDR3 region: CASSTAGTSGVETQYF. CDR3 DNA sequence: TGCGCCAGCAGCACGGCCGGGACTAGCGGGGTAGAGACCCAGTACTTC. V gene TRBV5-1 combines with J gene TRBJ2-5; 13 nucleotides align to TRBD2. CDR1 is SGHRS and CDR2 is YFSETQ in the germline V gene. The V segment lost 4 bases and the J segment 4 bases; nucleotides outside the gene matches: 7. The CDR3 length is 16 residues.

A note on this clone: This sample also contains other DNA sequences that code for the same CDR3. The CDR3 spells CASSLAGNTEAFF. CDR3 DNA: TGCGCCAGCAGCTTGGCGGGGAACACTGAAGCTTTCTTT. The J gene is TRBJ1-1, the V gene TRBV5-1; D uncertain. This CDR3 contains 13 residues. In germline, CDR1 is SGHRS, CDR2 YFSETQ. V lost 0 bases, J lost 1 base, and 4 bases lay in between.

The chain has TRBV29-1 and TRBJ1-1, with TRBD1 as a possible D gene (5 bases). V was trimmed by 4 bases and J by 4 bases, leaving 13 bases between them. Germline V gene lookup returns CDR1 SQVTM and CDR2 ANQGSEA. The CDR3 is 13 residues long. CDR3 loop: CSVVQGLSTEAFF. DNA of the CDR3: TGCAGCGTTGTGCAGGGACTTTCCACTGAAGCTTTCTTT.

The V call is TRBV5-1, the J call TRBJ2-7, with D uncertain. The germline V and J ends were trimmed by 2 bases and 3 bases, with 18 bases remaining between them. This CDR3 has 16 residues. In germline, CDR1 is SGHRS, CDR2 YFSETQ. The CDR3 loop reads CASSFQAPAEHYEQYF. CDR3 DNA sequence: TGCGCCAGCAGCTTTCAGGCCCCCGCCGAACACTACGAGCAGTACTTC.

The chain combines TRBV6-5 with TRBJ1-3; D uncertain. Germline loops: CDR1 MNHEY, CDR2 SVGAGI. Deletions cut 6 bases from V and 1 base from J, with 13 bases between. This CDR3 is built from 15 residues. The CDR3 DNA reads TGTGCCAGCAGCCGAATGGGGAGGTCTGGAAACACCATATATTTT. Residues: CASSRMGRSGNTIYF.

The V gene is TRBV11-3, the J gene TRBJ2-5, with 10 positions matching TRBD2. Germline CDR1 and CDR2: SGHNT and YENEEA. With V trimmed by 5 bases and J by 5 bases, 5 bases remained unmatched. The CDR3 sequence is 14 residues long. CDR3 in DNA: TGTGCCAGCAGCAGCGGGGGGGCCCGTGAGACCCAGTACTTC. It translates to CASSSGGARETQYF.

DNA of the CDR3: TGCGCCAGCAGCTTGGACGCTTTTTCCTACGAGCAGTACTTC. It translates to CASSLDAFSYEQYF. V usage is TRBV5-1 and J usage is TRBJ2-7; D is unresolved. Germline-derived CDR1 and CDR2 are SGHRS and YFSETQ. Trimming cost V 0 bases and J 1 base, with 8 bases left between them. The CDR3 is 14 residues long.

This clone has a single count. The rearrangement uses TRBV7-2 and TRBJ1-6; 8 nucleotides match TRBD1. J lost 10 bases, V lost 5 bases, and 7 bases had no gene match. The CDR3 extends over 14 amino acids. The germline gives CDR1 SGHTA, CDR2 FQGNSA. CDR3 sequence reads: CASSTRTGTSPLHF. CDR3 DNA sequence: TGTGCCAGCAGCACCCGGACAGGGACCTCACCCCTCCACTTT.

On this clone: The junction differs from germline at one of its ends, possibly a read error. CDR3 in DNA: TGTGCCAGCCGTTTGGGGGGGCGATCAGACACTGAAGCTTTCTTT. Its protein is CASRLGGRSDTEAFF. V is TRBV28 and J is TRBJ1-1, with D possibly TRBD1 on 6 matching bases. Germline lookup yields CDR1 MDHEN and CDR2 SYDVKM. This CDR3 region has 15 residues.

This clone was picked up one time. This chain joins TRBV18 and TRBJ2-5, with D unresolved. Germline V gene sequence: CDR1 KGHSH, CDR2 LQKENI. Trimming stripped 2 bases from V and 3 bases from J, with 7 bases between. This CDR3 comprises 13 residues. The CDR3 protein is CASSPNSKETQYF. For the CDR3, the DNA is TGTGCCAGCTCACCAAACAGCAAAGAGACCCAGTACTTC.

This clone was counted once. This chain connects TRBV7-8 to TRBJ1-1; D is perhaps TRBD1 (6 bases). The CDR3 runs 13 residues. The V gene lost 1 base and the J gene lost 4 bases, with 7 bases spanning the gap. Germline V lookup: CDR1 SGHVS, CDR2 FQNEAQ. The CDR3 DNA reads TGTGCCAGCAGCTTAGGGGGGGCCACTGAAGCTTTCTTT. Its translation: CASSLGGATEAFF.

V gene TRBV4-1 combines with J gene TRBJ2-7, with 8 bases identical to TRBD2. J lost 0 bases, V lost 2 bases, and 9 bases had no gene match. The V gene's germline CDR1 is MGHRA and CDR2 YSYEKL. The CDR3 is 17 amino acids. This CDR3 reads CASSQSGGGTSSYEQYF. CDR3 sequence (DNA): TGCGCCAGCAGCCAATCCGGGGGGGGGACTAGCTCCTACGAGCAGTACTTC.

The chain has TRBV7-8 and TRBJ1-5, with D uncertain. CDR3 length: 13 residues. CDR1 and CDR2 from the germline V gene are SGHVS and FQNEAQ. Trimming shortened V by 8 bases and J by 5 bases, and 13 bases separated the two germline ends. The CDR3 nucleotides are TGTGCCAGCTCAGGTGGGCCATATCAGCCCCAGCATTTT. Amino acids: CASSGGPYQPQHF.

V and J are TRBV11-2 and TRBJ2-2; 9 bases align to TRBD1. Trimming took 3 bases from V and 1 from J; bases not matched to a gene: 12. CDR3 length: 19 amino acids. CDR1 is SGHAT and CDR2 is FQNNGV in the germline V gene. The DNA for the CDR3 is TGTGCCAGCAGCTTCCAAAAAAGGCCGGGACAGGGGAACACCGGGGAGCTGTTTTTT. Translation: CASSFQKRPGQGNTGELFF.

Of note for this clone: Other DNA sequences in this sample translate to the same CDR3. The genes are TRBV7-9 and TRBJ1-3; a weak D match, TRBD1 (6 bases). This CDR3 has 14 amino acids. Looked up from germline, CDR1 is SEHNR and CDR2 is FQNEAQ (reference sequence). Trimming left V 6 bases short and J 1 base short, with 10 bases between. CDR3: CASSSDRSGNTIYF. The CDR3 DNA reads TGTGCCAGCAGTTCCGACAGGTCTGGAAACACCATATATTTT.

The chain employs TRBV30 and TRBJ2-2; D not resolved. Trimming left V 4 bases short and J 4 bases short, with 16 bases between. In germline, CDR1 is GTSNPN, CDR2 SVGIG (reference sequence). CDR3 length: 15 residues. The CDR3 reads CAWKLQPTGTGELFF. CDR3 DNA: TGTGCCTGGAAACTGCAGCCGACGGGCACCGGGGAGCTGTTTTTT.

The CDR3 is CASRLSGLAGHQETQYF. The CDR3 DNA is TGTGCCAGTAGGCTGTCCGGACTAGCGGGGCACCAAGAGACCCAGTACTTC. This chain links TRBV19 with TRBJ2-5, with 12 bases fitting TRBD2. Germline V lookup: CDR1 LNHDA, CDR2 SQIVND (reference sequence). The CDR3 contains 17 residues. V gave up 6 bases and J gave up 0 bases; unmatched junction bases: 8.